This T cell receptor beta chain is drawn from a study of blood T cell repertoires in COVID-19. Across the study: Specimens from acute and convalescent COVID-19 originated in the United States, Italy and Spain.

Per the authors' pipeline: Estimation of nucleated cell counts was performed using reference gene primer amplification. Clones were read by immunoSEQ multiplex PCR, and TCRdb kept only the in-frame ones, dropping some. V and J calls and clone size follow that table, whereas D and trimming were derived from the DNA. The data show about 330,000 clones, roughly nine tenths seen once. What the recovered Cohort 3 donors had was two negative PCRs, clearance, or symptom resolution. Comments on this clone: Other DNA sequences of this sample code for an identical CDR3.

This clonotype originated in a woman aged 30 to 39 who had recovered from COVID-19. The sample taken for sequencing was PBMCs or T cells enriched from blood (not recorded which).

The CDR3: CASSLSGMNTEAFF. The DNA of the CDR3 is TGCGCCAGCAGCTTGTCAGGGATGAACACTGAAGCTTTCTTT. This sequence joins TRBV5-1 and TRBJ1-1; tentatively, D is TRBD1 (5 bases). V dropped 1 base and J dropped 0 bases, with 7 bases sitting between them. Per the germline V gene, CDR1 is SGHRS and CDR2 is YFSETQ. This CDR3 region has 14 residues.